These T cell receptor beta chains were read from a single sample in a study of CXCR3-negative and CXCR3-positive naive CD8 T cells. TCRdb re-called the 5' RACE reads, yielding one record per CDR3 amino acid sequence without DNA. The clone table shows 90,000 to 100,000 distinct CDR3 sequences, with the ten largest holding 0.85% to 1.4%. The sequenced sample consisted of naive CXCR3+ CD8+ T cells from blood. All receptors derive from a human donor in good health. Some clones in this sample may be carry-over from other donors' samples. Both conserved end residues are part of each CDR3. Fields, in order: J gene, V gene, CDR3 protein.

>TRBJ2-7|TRBV20-1
CSARGLIAGEINEQYF
>TRBJ2-1|TRBV7-3
CASSLGQSNEQFF
>TRBJ2-5|TRBV3-1
CASSPPTPGGQETQYF
>TRBJ2-5|TRBV29-1
CSVLTGLQETQYF
>TRBJ1-1|TRBV20-1
CSARESRGTEAFF
>TRBJ2-1|TRBV12-3/TRBV12-4
CASRLAGGIVNEQFF
>TRBJ2-5|TRBV5-5
CASSLVMRGGQETQYF
>TRBJ2-5|TRBV7-3
CASSLGIGGWQETQYF
>TRBJ2-7|TRBV3-1
CASSQDLAGESYEQYF
>TRBJ2-6|TRBV5-6
CASSLVGTTGTDVSGANVLTF
>TRBJ1-1|TRBV7-9
CASSLDRAANTEAFF
>TRBJ2-7|TRBV23-1
CASSQSRVRLSYEQYF
>TRBJ2-7|TRBV7-9
CASSHPGGTRRTYEQYF
>TRBJ2-7|TRBV4-1
CASSQAPPPDSYEQYF
>TRBJ1-2|TRBV24-1
CATSVPQGLGEGYTF
>TRBJ2-7|TRBV15
CATSRDVGLASDEQYF
>TRBJ2-7|TRBV28
CASSGEGTYYEQYF
>TRBJ2-6|TRBV9
CASLGHSGANVLTF
>TRBJ2-7|TRBV28
CASSPAVPGTLYEQYF
>TRBJ2-7|TRBV7-9
CASSSDRGGVNEQYF
>TRBJ2-3|TRBV10-3
CAISERHSGTDTQYF
>TRBJ2-7|TRBV12-3/TRBV12-4
CASSFGAVISYEQYF
>TRBJ2-7|TRBV19
CASSGGEYTYEQYF
>TRBJ1-2|TRBV25-1
CASSESVDSSRGYTF
>TRBJ1-3|TRBV29-1
CSVVGGEKSSGNTIYF
>TRBJ2-2|TRBV6-2/TRBV6-3
CASRLRDRGQGGELFF
>TRBJ2-7|TRBV6-2/TRBV6-3
CASSKGHNYEQYF
>TRBJ2-1|TRBV20-1
CSARDGQGGNEQFF
>TRBJ2-1|TRBV21-1
CASNKRGTLAHEQFF
>TRBJ2-7|TRBV7-9
CASSSGTAYSYEQYF
>TRBJ2-5|TRBV7-6
CASSFRRQGQETQYF
>TRBJ2-5|TRBV12-5
CASGLVVRGRETQYF
>TRBJ2-1|TRBV19
CASRSGVVNEQFF
>TRBJ2-3|TRBV19
CASSILGDGDTQYF
>TRBJ2-1|TRBV9
CASSESGTGLYNEQFF
>TRBJ2-5|TRBV29-1
CSVAGTGGFQETQYF
>TRBJ2-7|TRBV20-1
CSAPPDRGSYEQYF
>TRBJ1-3|TRBV29-1
CSVGPIAGDSGNTIYF
>TRBJ1-5|TRBV4-3
CASSQDSAGGQPQHF
>TRBJ2-5|TRBV28
CASSLSVAGRSQETQYF
>TRBJ2-7|TRBV4-3
CASSQERGGYEQYF
>TRBJ2-7|TRBV4-3
CASSQERTGLTEQYF
>TRBJ1-2|TRBV15
CATSRDRGPLVGYGYTF
>TRBJ2-1|TRBV6-2/TRBV6-3
CASSYSPPRYYEQFF
>TRBJ2-2|TRBV20-1
CSARGGTGRNTGELFF
>TRBJ1-1|TRBV5-1
CASSLRGEAFF
>TRBJ2-1|TRBV12-3/TRBV12-4
CASSSFWGSLSYGEQFF
>TRBJ2-1|TRBV29-1
CSVVGAATYNEQFF
>TRBJ1-2|TRBV20-1
CSARDQGSNFYGYTF
>TRBJ2-7|TRBV13
CASSVSGGYYEQYF
>TRBJ2-7|TRBV2
CASSEGPGQYF
>TRBJ2-1|TRBV10-1
CASSAFGTYNEQFF
>TRBJ1-1|TRBV4-3
CASSQDRNKPEAFF
>TRBJ2-3|TRBV7-8
CASSLVPETSTDTQYF
>TRBJ2-7|TRBV29-1
CSVEFLGEQYF
>TRBJ2-1|TRBV5-6
CASSSLSYEQFF
>TRBJ2-5|TRBV6-2/TRBV6-3
CASSYPPQQETQYF
>TRBJ2-3|TRBV29-1
CSVEGQGRPDTQYF